A selection of T cell receptor beta chains follows, all from one sample in a study of neurological immune-mediated disorders. From the 5' RACE reads, TCRdb called clonotypes with MiXCR, one entry per CDR3 protein. The sample has roughly 88,000 distinct CDR3 sequences, roughly 3.5% seen once; the top ten hold 2.5% to 3%. Input material: PBMCs. All receptors derive from a woman aged 45 to 65 with multiple sclerosis. Both conserved end residues are part of each CDR3. The order of the fields is V gene, CDR3 protein.

V: TRBV5-1
CDR3: CASSSTGMSTDTQYF

V: TRBV20-1
CDR3: CSARDWHRPQETQYF

V: TRBV5-1
CDR3: CASSLTVVKAGARTDTQYF

V: TRBV5-1
CDR3: CASSFRSGLNQETQYF

V: TRBV29-1
CDR3: CSASGGGRILAKNIQYF

V: TRBV12-3/TRBV12-4
CDR3: CASSRTGWDNEQFF

V: TRBV12-3/TRBV12-4
CDR3: CASNLAGGNNEQFF

V: TRBV7-2
CDR3: CASSPPWVQYF

V: TRBV20-1
CDR3: CSARDMRGNTEAFF

V: TRBV5-5
CDR3: CASTAGSGYDTEAFF

V: TRBV7-9
CDR3: CASSLSSATNEKLFF

V: TRBV5-1
CDR3: CASSSDNRGIVGYTF

V: TRBV5-1
CDR3: CASSLTGGTEAFF

V: TRBV9
CDR3: CASSPRTDYEQYF

V: TRBV20-1
CDR3: CSAHRDLSYNEQFF

V: TRBV11-2
CDR3: CASSLAGWGSYNEQFF

V: TRBV7-3
CDR3: CASSRGFNTGELFF

V: TRBV7-6
CDR3: CASSLGARGYEQYF

V: TRBV12-3/TRBV12-4
CDR3: CASRVAGVQETQYF

V: TRBV7-2
CDR3: CASSPGEAPYEQYF

V: TRBV27
CDR3: CASSFSDRGYEQYF

V: TRBV20-1
CDR3: CSARVPPGQGDQPQHF

V: TRBV5-1
CDR3: CASSSTSGTDTQYF

V: TRBV5-1
CDR3: CASSLDNYGYTF

V: TRBV6-5
CDR3: CASSMTGTGVFYEQYF

V: TRBV20-1
CDR3: CSARKGGQASGPQHF

V: TRBV5-6
CDR3: CASSLVAGQGYGYTF

V: TRBV14
CDR3: CASSQALGQGETQYF

V: TRBV7-2
CDR3: CASSFSGVTGIRQFF

V: TRBV12-3/TRBV12-4
CDR3: CASSPSGGAPGETQYF

V: TRBV29-1
CDR3: CSGSPGVNEQFF